The source of this TCR beta chain is a study of CD8 T cells in ankylosing spondylitis. In this sample, this clonotype turned up a few times. What it binds is not known. Each CDR3 protein is one row after TCRdb ran MiXCR on the 5' RACE reads. The sample consists of hundreds of thousands of distinct CDR3 sequences, around 7.8% of them appearing once. The germline V gene encodes CDR1 SGHRS and CDR2 YFSETQ. The V end lost 5 bases, the J end lost 5 bases, and 13 bases lay between the germline ends. CDR3 size: 14 residues. Notes on the study in general: There was reportedly significant enrichment of clones that were disease-linked in matched ankylosing spondylitis synovial fluid.

This sequence joins TRBV5-1 and TRBJ2-2, with D tentatively TRBD1 (6 bases). The source is a male donor with ankylosing spondylitis or in good health (not recorded which). The sample comprised blood, either unsorted or a sorted T cell fraction (not recorded which). The CDR3 DNA follows: TGCGCCAGCAGGGGGGCTGGCTTGACCGGGGAGCTGTTTTTT. This codes for CASRGAGLTGELFF.